This TCR beta chain comes out of a study of blood T cell repertoires in COVID-19. Germline CDR1 and CDR2: MDHEN and SYDVKM. The CDR3 extends over 15 amino acids. The V gene lost 1 base and the J gene lost 2 bases, with 9 bases spanning the gap. Per the authors' pipeline: The authors estimated nucleated cell counts from reference gene primer amplification. Here immunoSEQ multiplex PCR was the method, and the copy in TCRdb shows in-frame clones only, minus some. That table supplies the V and J calls and clone size; D and trimming were determined from the DNA. Here the sample spans about 250,000 clones, about nine tenths being singletons. Patients at the Seattle site were enrolled during active infection and followed longitudinally.

This sequence originates from a woman aged 25 to 39 with COVID-19, enrolled during active disease. The chain employs TRBV28 and TRBJ1-5, with D tentatively TRBD1 (6 bases). Specimen: peripheral blood. The chain's CDR3 is CASSLYSGGNQPQHF. The CDR3 DNA reads as TGTGCCAGCAGTTTATATTCAGGGGGCAATCAGCCCCAGCATTTT. Full variable domain (outside the CDR3, taken from reference TRBV28 and TRBJ1-5): DVKVTQSSRYLVKRTGEKVFLECVQDMDHENMFWYRQDPGLGLRLIYFSYDVKMKEKGDIPEGYSVSREKKERFSLILESASTNQTSMYLCASSLYSGGNQPQHFGDGTRLSIL.